These 17 T cell receptor beta chains originate from one sample sequenced in a study of beta chain features in type 1 diabetes. Investigators reverse transcribed all isolated RNA, so they sequenced expressed TCRB transcripts. The data were produced by immunoSEQ multiplex PCR, yet TCRdb's version contains in-frame clones alone and is incomplete. The sample consists of 450,000 to 550,000 clones, 30% of them appearing once. Sequencing used naive CD4+ T cells from blood. These receptors originate from a man between 18 and 35 years old in good health.

This clone has more than one count but fewer than ten. Other nucleotide sequences from this sample produce the same CDR3. The chain combines TRBV28 with TRBJ2-1, with 7 bases fitting TRBD1. J was trimmed by 4 bases and V by 6 bases; bases with no gene match: 3. The CDR3 is 13 amino acids. From germline, CDR1 is MDHEN and CDR2 SYDVKM. The CDR3 DNA sequence: TGTGCCAGCAGCCCGACAGGGTACAATGAGCAGTTCTTC. It translates to CASSPTGYNEQFF.

This clone occurred a few times. The chain carries TRBV30 and TRBJ2-7; 7 positions match TRBD1. The CDR3 runs to 15 residues. Germline assignment: CDR1 GTSNPN and CDR2 SVGIG (reference sequence). The J segment lost 5 bases and the V segment lost 2 bases, leaving 12 bases of the junction unmatched. The CDR3 here is CAWSTPGQPSHEQYF. In DNA form, the CDR3 reads TGTGCCTGGAGTACCCCGGGACAGCCAAGCCACGAGCAGTACTTC.

The CDR3 region has the DNA TGTGCCAGCTCACCACAGGCCTCCTACAATGAGCAGTTCTTC. Its translation is CASSPQASYNEQFF. V is TRBV18 and J is TRBJ2-1, with D unresolved. Trimming left V 1 base short and J 0 bases short, with 4 bases between. Germline loops: CDR1 KGHSH, CDR2 LQKENI. The CDR3 spans 14 residues.

In this sample, this clone turned up a few times. V usage is TRBV30 and J usage is TRBJ2-7, with no clear D. CDR3 size: 13 residues. Germline V gives CDR1 GTSNPN, CDR2 SVGIG (reference sequence). Trimming pared 2 bases from V and 2 bases from J, leaving 10 bases between. The CDR3 sequence is CAWSRAAAYEQYF. The CDR3 bases are TGTGCCTGGAGTCGGGCGGCTGCCTACGAGCAGTACTTC.

This clone was detected a few times. CDR3 protein: CASSLSVSQETQYF. The CDR3 coding sequence is TGTGCCAGCAGCTTATCTGTCAGCCAAGAGACCCAGTACTTC. The J gene is TRBJ2-5, the V gene TRBV7-2; D gene ambiguous. The CDR3 consists of 14 residues. V was trimmed by 2 bases and J by 1 base, leaving 8 bases between them. Per the germline V gene, CDR1 is SGHTA and CDR2 is FQGNSA.

This clone was detected a few times. The chain couples TRBV30 to TRBJ2-1; D is perhaps TRBD1 (6 bases). Between the trimmed V and J ends, which lost 2 bases and 12 bases, there was a span of 11 bases. CDR1 is GTSNPN, CDR2 SVGIG, per germline (reference sequence). The CDR3 is 11 amino acids. The CDR3 bases are TGTGCCTGGAGTCCTCGGGACATGCAGTTCTTC. Its protein is CAWSPRDMQFF.

The chain employs TRBV28 and TRBJ2-7; D ambiguous. The V gene lost 5 bases and the J gene lost 4 bases, with 15 bases spanning the gap. The CDR3 totals 14 residues. Germline CDR1 reads MDHEN; CDR2 reads SYDVKM. CDR3 nucleotides: TGTGCCAGCAGTCCCCCAGCGCTACGTTACGAGCAGTACTTC. Its translation is CASSPPALRYEQYF.

This clone was seen only a few times. The V and J genes are TRBV7-2 and TRBJ2-1; TRBD2 agrees at 7 bases. The junction had 3 bases not matched to a gene; V was cut back by 2 bases and J by 8 bases. Per germline, CDR1 SGHTA and CDR2 FQGNSA. The CDR3 contains 13 residues. CDR3 region: CASSLIAGDEQFF. DNA for the CDR3: TGTGCCAGCAGCTTAATTGCGGGAGATGAGCAGTTCTTC. Filled out from reference TRBV7-2 and TRBJ2-1, the complete variable domain reads GAGVSQSPSNKVTEKGKDVELRCDPISGHTALYWYRQSLGQGLEFLIYFQGNSAPDKSGLPSDRFSAERTGGSVSTLTIQRTQQEDSAVYLCASSLIAGDEQFFGPGTRLTVL.

This clone has just a few counts. This sequence joins TRBV29-1 and TRBJ1-2, with no clear D. CDR1 is SQVTM, CDR2 ANQGSEA, per germline. Trimming removed 4 bases at V and 3 bases at J, with 6 bases between. This CDR3 is built from 11 residues. In nucleotides, the CDR3 is TGCAGCGTTGGCTTTGACTATGGCTACACCTTC. This codes for CSVGFDYGYTF.

The V call is TRBV15, the J call TRBJ2-6, with D unclear. V was shortened by 0 bases and J by 0 bases, with 12 bases between the two germline ends. Per the germline V gene, CDR1 is LNHNV and CDR2 is YYDKDF (reference sequence). The CDR3 covers 18 residues. CDR3: CATSREVVTASGANVLTF. The CDR3 coding sequence is TGTGCCACCAGCAGAGAGGTGGTAACAGCCTCTGGGGCCAACGTCCTGACTTTC.

In this sample, this clone turned up a few times. The chain combines TRBV30 with TRBJ1-2; TRBD1 agrees at 7 bases. Looked up from germline, CDR1 is GTSNPN and CDR2 is SVGIG (reference sequence). V was clipped by 0 bases and J by 5 bases; unmatched bases: 12. The CDR3 has 16 residues. The CDR3 nucleotides read TGTGCCTGGAGTGTCCGTCTACAGGGGACGAGGTATGGCTACACCTTC. This sequence encodes CAWSVRLQGTRYGYTF. The full variable domain, its missing parts supplied by reference TRBV30 and TRBJ1-2, is SQTIHQWPATLVQPVGSPLSLECTVEGTSNPNLYWYRQAAGRGLQLLFYSVGIGQISSEVPQNLSASRPQDRQFILSSKKLLLSDSGFYLCAWSVRLQGTRYGYTFGSGTRLTVV.

This clone was found many times. This chain connects TRBV2 to TRBJ2-3, with D unresolved. Trimming left V 7 bases short and J 6 bases short, with 14 bases between. This CDR3 is 13 amino acids long. CDR1 and CDR2 from the germline V gene are SNHLY and FYNNEI. Here the CDR3 reads CASKVTRLDTQYF. CDR3 DNA sequence: TGTGCCAGCAAGGTCACAAGATTGGATACGCAGTATTTT.

Turning to this clone: An end of the junction differs from the germline gene, which may be a read error. The rearrangement links TRBV7-2 to TRBJ2-1; maybe TRBD1 (5 bases). CDR3 size: 14 residues. Looked up from germline, CDR1 is SGHTA and CDR2 is FQGNSA. The CDR3 spells CASSLTGSFNEQFF. CDR3 nucleotides: TGTGCCAGCAGCTTAACAGGATCCTTCAATGAGCAGTTCTTC.

The chain links TRBV29-1 to TRBJ2-7; tentative D call: TRBD2 (5 bases). The CDR3 is made up of 12 amino acids. Per germline, CDR1 SQVTM and CDR2 ANQGSEA. Trimming took 4 bases from V and 4 from J, leaving 11 bases between them. The CDR3 protein is CSVGWGDYEQYF. In DNA, the CDR3 is TGCAGCGTTGGCTGGGGAGATTACGAGCAGTACTTC.

V usage is TRBV19 and J usage is TRBJ2-4, with 10 bases identical to TRBD2. The germline gives CDR1 LNHDA, CDR2 SQIVND (reference sequence). The CDR3 runs 14 residues. Trimming at V came to 2 bases and at J to 9 bases, leaving 4 bases not matched to a gene. The CDR3 is CASSILAGVGIQYF. The CDR3 DNA reads as TGTGCCAGTAGTATACTAGCGGGAGTTGGCATTCAGTACTTC. Full variable domain (outside the CDR3, taken from reference TRBV19 and TRBJ2-4): DGGITQSPKYLFRKEGQNVTLSCEQNLNHDAMYWYRQDPGQGLRLIYYSQIVNDFQKGDIAEGYSVSREKKESFPLTVTSAQKNPTAFYLCASSILAGVGIQYFGAGTRLSVL.

The chain uses TRBV7-2 and TRBJ2-7; D gene unclear. The CDR3 is 13 residues long. In germline, CDR1 is SGHTA, CDR2 FQGNSA. Trimming shortened V by 6 bases and J by 3 bases, and 12 bases separated the two germline ends. CDR3 nucleotides: TGTGCCAGCAGTGCCGGGCTTTACTACGAGCAGTACTTC. Its protein is CASSAGLYYEQYF. The whole variable domain, remainder taken from reference TRBV7-2 and TRBJ2-7, is GAGVSQSPSNKVTEKGKDVELRCDPISGHTALYWYRQSLGQGLEFLIYFQGNSAPDKSGLPSDRFSAERTGGSVSTLTIQRTQQEDSAVYLCASSAGLYYEQYFGPGTRLTVT.

V gene TRBV30 combines with J gene TRBJ2-1; TRBD1 agrees at 7 bases. The V and J ends lost 2 bases and 4 bases, in that order; junction bases with no gene match: 8. Germline loops: CDR1 GTSNPN, CDR2 SVGIG (reference sequence). The CDR3 loop spans 15 amino acids. CDR3 sequence reads: CAWSLRDRLYNEQFF. The CDR3 nucleotides are TGTGCCTGGAGTCTCCGGGACAGACTGTACAATGAGCAGTTCTTC.